The 15 T cell receptor beta chains below come from one sample, sequenced in a study of shared clonotypes between healthy human individuals. Libraries were prepared by immunoSEQ multiplex PCR; TCRdb keeps only in-frame clonotypes and omits some of them. This table has about half a million clones, around 77% appearing once. Sequenced: PBMCs. The receptors shown here come from a woman between 35 and 50 years old in good health. Some clones in this sample may be carry-over from other donors' samples.

The chain is built from TRBV5-6 and TRBJ2-1; a possible D gene is TRBD2 (5 bases). The CDR3 consists of 15 residues. Germline V gene sequence: CDR1 SGHDT, CDR2 YYEEEE. V was pared by 2 bases and J by 0 bases, with 9 bases between. The CDR3 sequence: CASSLMRVSYNEQFF. The CDR3 DNA sequence: TGTGCCAGCAGCTTAATGCGGGTCTCCTACAATGAGCAGTTCTTC.

The CDR3 loop reads CASSRTSGNTDTQYF. In nucleotides, the CDR3 is TGTGCCAGCAGCCGGACTAGCGGAAACACAGATACGCAGTATTTT. The chain recombines TRBV5-4 with TRBJ2-3, with 10 nucleotides matching TRBD2. The J segment lost 2 bases and the V segment lost 4 bases, leaving 4 bases of the junction unmatched. The germline V gene has CDR1 SGHNT and CDR2 YYREEE (reference sequence). The CDR3 extends over 15 amino acids.

The chain combines TRBV29-1 with TRBJ2-7, with D maybe TRBD1 (7 bases). Between the trimmed V and J ends, which lost 4 bases and 6 bases, there was a span of 13 bases. The V gene's germline CDR1 is SQVTM and CDR2 ANQGSEA. CDR3 size: 12 residues. DNA for the CDR3: TGCAGCGTTGCGGAGGGGGCGGGCGAGCAGTACTTC. This sequence encodes CSVAEGAGEQYF.

This clone was seen a handful of times. V gene TRBV6-1 combines with J gene TRBJ1-4; no firm D call. This CDR3 contains 14 residues. Trimming removed 5 bases from V and 2 bases from J, with 9 bases in between. Germline assignment: CDR1 MNHNS and CDR2 SASEGT. The CDR3 here is CASSRTVTNEKLFF. The CDR3 DNA is TGTGCCAGCAGTCGGACGGTTACTAATGAAAAACTGTTTTTT.

V gene TRBV10-2 combines with J gene TRBJ2-2; D possibly corresponds to TRBD2 (5 bases). The germline V gene has CDR1 WSHSY and CDR2 SAAADI. Trimming removed 6 bases from V and 6 bases from J, with 11 bases in between. The CDR3 is made up of 13 amino acids. CDR3 residues: CASRPGLSGELFF. CDR3 coding DNA: TGCGCCAGCAGACCCGGACTCTCCGGGGAGCTGTTTTTT.

On this clone itself: A far larger clone is one base from this, pointing to a likely read error. The same CDR3 can be traced to other DNA sequences in this sample. The chain combines TRBV7-2 with TRBJ1-5; D possibly corresponds to TRBD1 (5 bases). V gave up 6 bases and J gave up 5 bases, with 11 bases separating them. The length of the CDR3 is 13 residues. Germline values: CDR1 SGHTA, CDR2 FQGNSA. CDR3 sequence (DNA): TGTGCCAGCAGTATAAGGGGTGATCAGCCCCAGCATTTT. It yields the protein CASSIRGDQPQHF.

V and J are TRBV10-3 and TRBJ2-2; TRBD2 matches at 13 bases. The J segment lost 0 bases and the V segment lost 3 bases, leaving 1 base of the junction unmatched. The CDR3 runs to 17 residues. CDR1 ENHRY and CDR2 SYGVKD come from the germline V gene. The DNA for the CDR3 is TGTGCCATCAGTGAAGGACTAGCGGGGGCGAACACCGGGGAGCTGTTTTTT. This gives the protein CAISEGLAGANTGELFF.

The rearrangement uses TRBV7-2 and TRBJ1-5; D call uncertain. In germline, CDR1 is SGHTA, CDR2 FQGNSA. The V and J ends lost 2 bases and 2 bases respectively, with 16 bases between them. This CDR3 is built from 17 residues. CDR3 region: CASSLKAPSWGNQPQHF. DNA for the CDR3: TGTGCCAGCAGCTTAAAGGCCCCAAGCTGGGGCAATCAGCCCCAGCATTTT.

The rearrangement joins TRBV5-1 to TRBJ2-3; D gene uncertain. Germline V gives CDR1 SGHRS, CDR2 YFSETQ. The CDR3 runs to 16 residues. Trimming took 3 bases from V and 0 from J, leaving 14 bases between them. CDR3: CASSSLSAISTDTQYF. CDR3 bases: TGCGCCAGCAGCTCGTTGTCGGCAATCAGCACAGATACGCAGTATTTT.

The genes are TRBV6-5 and TRBJ2-7; no definite D call. This CDR3 is 13 amino acids long. V lost 4 bases, J lost 4 bases, and 11 bases lay in between. Germline V CDR1 and CDR2: MNHEY, SVGAGI. CDR3 residues: CASSSRQRYEQYF. The CDR3 nucleotides are TGTGCCAGCAGTTCCCGCCAACGGTACGAGCAGTACTTC.

The J gene is TRBJ2-5, the V gene TRBV5-1, with 11 bases matching TRBD1. CDR1 SGHRS and CDR2 YFSETQ come from the germline V gene. J lost 5 bases, V lost 2 bases, and 5 bases had no gene match. CDR3 length: 15 residues. CDR3 nucleotides: TGCGCCAGCAGCTTAAGGACAGGGGGCCTGGAGACCCAGTACTTC. Amino acid sequence: CASSLRTGGLETQYF.

Concerning this clone itself: Other DNA sequences in the same sample also yield this CDR3. J is TRBJ2-2 and V is TRBV4-2, with D unclear. The ends were cut back, 1 base at V and 1 base at J, with 7 bases in the middle. CDR1 LGHNA and CDR2 YNFKEQ come from the germline V gene. The CDR3 contains 15 residues. The CDR3 DNA is TGTGCCAGCAGCCAAGTCGGCGGGAACACCGGGGAGCTGTTTTTT. Residues: CASSQVGGNTGELFF.

This clone was observed many times. Other DNA sequences in this specimen translate into the identical CDR3. The CDR3 DNA sequence: TGTGCCAGCAGGGGGACAGGGAATCAGCCCCAGCATTTT. This encodes CASRGTGNQPQHF. The rearrangement links TRBV2 to TRBJ1-5; TRBD1 agrees at 9 bases. J lost 4 bases, V lost 6 bases, and 1 base had no gene match. This CDR3 spans 13 amino acids. Per germline, CDR1 SNHLY and CDR2 FYNNEI.

The chain links TRBV4-1 to TRBJ2-5, with D uncertain. The CDR3 sequence is 15 residues long. Germline V gene lookup returns CDR1 MGHRA and CDR2 YSYEKL. Trimming left V 4 bases short and J 7 bases short, with 19 bases between. CDR3 DNA sequence: TGCGCCAGCAGCCGAAACGCCGACACCATTGGGACCCAGTACTTC. It translates to CASSRNADTIGTQYF.

The chain is built from TRBV30 and TRBJ1-1; 7 bases map to TRBD1. CDR1 GTSNPN and CDR2 SVGIG come from the germline V gene (reference sequence). The V and J ends lost 2 bases and 5 bases, in that order; junction bases with no gene match: 8. This CDR3 has 14 residues. The CDR3 here is CAWSTGQAWTEAFF. The CDR3 nucleotides are TGTGCCTGGAGTACCGGACAGGCTTGGACTGAAGCTTTCTTT. The variable domain in full, completed from reference TRBV30 and TRBJ1-1, reads SQTIHQWPATLVQPVGSPLSLECTVEGTSNPNLYWYRQAAGRGLQLLFYSVGIGQISSEVPQNLSASRPQDRQFILSSKKLLLSDSGFYLCAWSTGQAWTEAFFGQGTRLTVV.